The 26 T cell receptor beta chains given below trace back to one sample, sequenced in a study of blood T cell repertoires in COVID-19. Sequenced by immunoSEQ multiplex PCR; TCRdb stores in-frame clones only, minus some. The data show 95,000 to 150,000 clones, with 88% seen just once and 0.88% held by the top ten. The specimen was peripheral blood. These receptors were taken from a woman aged 50 to 60 with active or convalescent COVID-19.

This rearrangement joins TRBV7-9 to TRBJ2-3; TRBD2 is a possible D gene (5 bases). V was clipped by 5 bases and J by 3 bases, with 18 bases between them. This CDR3 comprises 16 residues. From germline, CDR1 is SEHNR and CDR2 FQNEAQ (reference sequence). CDR3 sequence reads: CASSPQRRQTTDTQYF. In nucleotides, the CDR3 is TGTGCCAGCAGCCCCCAGAGGAGGCAAACGACAGATACGCAGTATTTT.

The rearrangement links TRBV28 to TRBJ1-6; D remains ambiguous. Trimming shortened V by 5 bases and J by 5 bases, and 7 bases separated the two germline ends. CDR1 is MDHEN and CDR2 is SYDVKM in the germline V gene. This CDR3 comprises 13 residues. The CDR3 loop reads CASSQIHNSPLHF. The CDR3, as DNA: TGTGCCAGCAGTCAGATCCATAATTCACCCCTCCACTTT.

This sequence joins TRBV30 and TRBJ2-7, with 7 bases matching TRBD2. This CDR3 has 18 amino acids. Germline V gives CDR1 GTSNPN, CDR2 SVGIG (reference sequence). The ends lost 1 base at V and 2 bases at J; junction bases unmatched: 17. CDR3 nucleotides: TGTGCCTGGAGTGAGGATGGGTCGGGGGGACTCCCTCCCTACGAGCAGTACTTC. Translating gives CAWSEDGSGGLPPYEQYF.

This clone has just one count. The V call is TRBV28, the J call TRBJ2-1; 8 nucleotides match TRBD1. The CDR3 is 14 amino acids. Trimming cost V 1 base and J 6 bases; bases outside gene matches: 2. Germline loops: CDR1 MDHEN, CDR2 SYDVKM. The CDR3 nucleotides read TGTGCCAGCAGTTTATTGCAGGGGGCCAATGAGCAGTTCTTC. This encodes CASSLLQGANEQFF.

The J gene is TRBJ2-3, the V gene TRBV15, with 8 positions matching TRBD2. CDR1 and CDR2 (germline): LNHNV, YYDKDF (reference sequence). V lost 3 bases, J lost 2 bases, and 7 bases stayed unmatched. The CDR3 length is 16 residues. CDR3 amino acids: CATSSKIAGPTDTQYF. CDR3 bases: TGTGCCACCAGCAGTAAAATAGCGGGACCCACAGATACGCAGTATTTT. The variable domain in full, completed from reference TRBV15 and TRBJ2-3, reads DAMVIQNPRYQVTQFGKPVTLSCSQTLNHNVMYWYQQKSSQAPKLLFHYYDKDFNNEADTPDNFQSRRPNTSFCFLDIRSPGLGDTAMYLCATSSKIAGPTDTQYFGPGTRLTVL.

The rearrangement uses TRBV9 and TRBJ1-2; D gene unclear. Trimming pared 1 base from V and 4 bases from J, leaving 8 bases between. The CDR3 extends over 13 amino acids. The germline gives CDR1 SGDLS, CDR2 YYNGEE. Here the CDR3 DNA reads TGTGCCAGCAGCGTATGGGGAGGCTATGGCTACACCTTC. Protein sequence: CASSVWGGYGYTF.

The J gene is TRBJ1-1, the V gene TRBV4-1; 9 bases map to TRBD1. The CDR3 has 15 amino acids. Trimming cost V 3 bases and J 4 bases; bases outside gene matches: 6. Germline V CDR1 and CDR2: MGHRA, YSYEKL. CDR3 in amino acids: CASSQGQGGATEAFF. The CDR3 region has the DNA TGCGCCAGCAGCCAGGGACAGGGAGGGGCCACTGAAGCTTTCTTT.

This rearrangement joins TRBV10-3 to TRBJ2-1, with 9 bases matching TRBD2. The CDR3 contains 15 residues. The V segment lost 0 bases and the J segment 7 bases; nucleotides outside the gene matches: 4. Germline V lookup: CDR1 ENHRY, CDR2 SYGVKD. The CDR3 region has the DNA TGTGCCATCAGTGAGTCGCGGGAGGGTTGGAATGAGCAGTTCTTC. Translating gives CAISESREGWNEQFF.

V gene TRBV5-4 combines with J gene TRBJ1-2, with 7 nucleotides matching TRBD1. Germline CDR1 is SGHNT and CDR2 is YYREEE (reference sequence). The CDR3 totals 16 residues. V dropped 4 bases and J dropped 4; count of bases not matched to a gene: 13. CDR3 DNA: TGTGCCAGCAGCCAAGGGACAGTACTTACGAGCTATGGCTACACCTTC. Its translation is CASSQGTVLTSYGYTF.

This clone was detected once. V usage is TRBV3-1 (or the pseudogene TRBV3-2) and J usage is TRBJ2-5, with a weak D call TRBD2 (5 bases). CDR1 is LGHDT, CDR2 YNNKEL, per germline (reference sequence). The CDR3 length is 17 residues. Between the trimmed V and J ends, which lost 2 bases and 1 base, there was a span of 17 bases. The CDR3 sequence: CASSQPILFRGQETQYF. The CDR3 region has the DNA TGTGCCAGCAGCCAACCGATTCTCTTTCGGGGCCAAGAGACCCAGTACTTC.

V is TRBV2 and J is TRBJ2-7, with 10 bases matching TRBD1. CDR1 and CDR2 (germline): SNHLY, FYNNEI. The CDR3 is 14 amino acids. The J segment lost 4 bases and the V segment lost 5 bases, leaving 5 bases of the junction unmatched. Written as DNA, the CDR3 is TGTGCCAGCAGTAAGACAGGGGGCGTTTACGAGCAGTACTTC. Translation: CASSKTGGVYEQYF.

The chain employs TRBV28 and TRBJ1-2; 8 positions match TRBD1. After removal of 6 bases from V and 8 bases from J, the junction contained 5 bases not matched to a gene. Germline CDR1 MDHEN, CDR2 SYDVKM. The CDR3 is made up of 12 amino acids. CDR3 nucleotides: TGTGCCAGCAGGACAGGGGACTTCGGCTACACCTTC. Residues: CASRTGDFGYTF.

Written as DNA, the CDR3 is TGCAGCGCCGCAACAGGGGGCGTCTATGGCTACACCTTC. It yields the protein CSAATGGVYGYTF. The rearrangement links TRBV29-1 to TRBJ1-2; 9 bases agree with TRBD1. The CDR3 consists of 13 residues. Germline V gene data show CDR1 as SQVTM and CDR2 as ANQGSEA. V lost 7 bases and J lost 4; bases outside the gene matches: 7.

In DNA form, the CDR3 reads TGCAGCGTCGCGGGACAGGGAGGAGGCTCTGGAAACACCATATATTTT. Amino acids: CSVAGQGGGSGNTIYF. The chain combines TRBV29-1 with TRBJ1-3; 9 bases line up with TRBD1. The CDR3 runs to 16 residues. The trim removed 6 bases at V and 0 bases at J, leaving 9 bases unmatched. Germline-derived CDR1 and CDR2 are SQVTM and ANQGSEA. The full variable domain, its missing parts supplied by reference TRBV29-1 and TRBJ1-3, is SAVISQKPSRDICQRGTSLTIQCQVDSQVTMMFWYRQQPGQSLTLIATANQGSEATYESGFVIDKFPISRPNLTFSTLTVSNMSPEDSSIYLCSVAGQGGGSGNTIYFGEGSWLTVV.

V gene TRBV10-1 combines with J gene TRBJ2-7; 9 bases fit TRBD2. The CDR3 is 17 amino acids. V shed 2 bases and J 6 bases; nucleotides not matched to a gene: 14. The germline V gene has CDR1 WNHNN and CDR2 SYGVQD (reference sequence). CDR3: CASSELIFAGGGGEQYF. CDR3 in DNA: TGCGCCAGCAGTGAGCTAATTTTCGCGGGAGGGGGGGGCGAGCAGTACTTC.

CDR3 DNA sequence: TGTGCCAGCAGCCGGAACAGGGGGTTGGCTGAAGCTTTCTTT. This codes for CASSRNRGLAEAFF. V is TRBV14 and J is TRBJ1-1; 8 bases align to TRBD1. The CDR3 spans 14 residues. From germline, CDR1 is SGHDN and CDR2 FVKESK. The J segment lost 6 bases and the V segment lost 4 bases, leaving 7 bases of the junction unmatched.

J is TRBJ1-5 and V is TRBV28, with 8 bases aligning to TRBD1. The CDR3 length is 12 residues. CDR1 is MDHEN, CDR2 SYDVKM, per germline. The CDR3 spells CAIRQGLEAQHF. The CDR3 DNA sequence: TGTGCTATCAGACAGGGGCTCGAGGCCCAGCATTTT.

CDR3 amino acids: CASSLRALAESTDTQYF. The CDR3 DNA reads TGTGCCAGCAGCTTACGGGCACTAGCGGAAAGCACAGATACGCAGTATTTT. The J gene is TRBJ2-3, the V gene TRBV7-3; 8 bases fit TRBD2. The CDR3 runs 17 residues. The germline gives CDR1 SGHTA, CDR2 FQGTGA. V lost 2 bases and J lost 0; bases outside the gene matches: 7.

The rearrangement links TRBV3-1 (or the pseudogene TRBV3-2) to TRBJ2-2; 9 bases are a match to TRBD2. Germline V gene sequence: CDR1 LGHDT, CDR2 YNNKEL (reference sequence). The junction had 12 bases not matched to a gene; V was cut back by 4 bases and J by 3 bases. The CDR3 extends over 18 amino acids. In DNA, the CDR3 is TGTGCCAGCAGCCCTCCCGGCGGACTAGCGACTTACACCGGGGAGCTGTTTTTT. It encodes CASSPPGGLATYTGELFF.

As for this clone: At one end, the junction sequence differs from germline, possibly due to a read error. The genes are TRBV7-2 and TRBJ2-1, with TRBD2 identical over 14 bases. The CDR3 sequence is 13 residues long. Germline values: CDR1 SGHTA, CDR2 FQGNSA. The CDR3 DNA follows: TGTGCCAGCAGCTCGGGGACTAGCGGGAGTCCGCTCTTC. It is translated as CASSSGTSGSPLF.

The chain employs TRBV18 and TRBJ2-1; the match to TRBD1 covers 9 bases. The length of the CDR3 is 15 residues. The junction had 9 bases not matched to a gene; V was cut back by 6 bases and J by 6 bases. CDR1 and CDR2 from the germline V gene are KGHSH and LQKENI. The CDR3 DNA reads TGTGCCAGCTCTGCCGGGACAGGGATTTTCAATGAGCAGTTCTTC. Translating it yields CASSAGTGIFNEQFF. The complete variable domain, with remaining parts taken from reference TRBV18 and TRBJ2-1, reads NAGVMQNPRHLVRRRGQEARLRCSPMKGHSHVYWYRQLPEEGLKFMVYLQKENIIDESGMPKERFSAEFPKEGPSILRIQQVVRGDSAAYFCASSAGTGIFNEQFFGPGTRLTVL.

The rearrangement uses TRBV19 and TRBJ2-1, with TRBD2 matching over 12 bases. The germline gives CDR1 LNHDA, CDR2 SQIVND (reference sequence). The V segment lost 3 bases and the J segment 16 bases; nucleotides outside the gene matches: 7. The CDR3 runs to 13 residues. CDR3 protein: CASSIGRTSGIFF. DNA of the CDR3: TGTGCCAGTAGTATTGGCAGGACTAGCGGGATTTTCTTC.

This clone was seen only once. In DNA, the CDR3 is TGTGCCAGCAGCTTAAGCGGGAGTGCTGGCTCCTACAATGAGCAGTTCTTC. It encodes CASSLSGSAGSYNEQFF. The V gene is TRBV13, the J gene TRBJ2-1, with TRBD2 matching over 8 bases. CDR1 and CDR2 from the germline V gene are PRHDT and FYEKMQ (reference sequence). Trimming took 2 bases from V and 0 from J; bases not matched to a gene: 6. The CDR3 has 17 amino acids.

The chain recombines TRBV6-5 with TRBJ1-5; 7 bases are a match to TRBD1. CDR1 and CDR2 (germline): MNHEY, SVGAGI. V shed 11 bases and J 1 base; nucleotides not matched to a gene: 8. The CDR3 is 14 residues long. This CDR3 reads CASKPQGSNQPQHF. In DNA form, the CDR3 reads TGTGCCTCAAAACCACAGGGGAGCAATCAGCCCCAGCATTTT.

This chain joins TRBV27 and TRBJ2-1; TRBD1 aligns across 9 bases. Per the germline V gene, CDR1 is MNHEY and CDR2 is SMNVEV (reference sequence). This CDR3 comprises 17 residues. V lost 3 bases, J lost 7 bases, and 13 bases stayed unmatched. The CDR3 coding sequence is TGTGCCAGCAGTTTTTTTTTCGGGACAGGGAGAAGGAATGAGCAGTTCTTC. Protein: CASSFFFGTGRRNEQFF.

The chain recombines TRBV3-1 (or the pseudogene TRBV3-2) with TRBJ1-3; no definite D call. The germline V and J ends were trimmed by 3 bases and 0 bases, with 6 bases remaining between them. The CDR3 consists of 14 residues. Germline assignment: CDR1 LGHDT and CDR2 YNNKEL (reference sequence). The DNA of the CDR3 is TGTGCCAGCAGCCAGCAGGCCTCTGGAAACACCATATATTTT. As protein: CASSQQASGNTIYF.